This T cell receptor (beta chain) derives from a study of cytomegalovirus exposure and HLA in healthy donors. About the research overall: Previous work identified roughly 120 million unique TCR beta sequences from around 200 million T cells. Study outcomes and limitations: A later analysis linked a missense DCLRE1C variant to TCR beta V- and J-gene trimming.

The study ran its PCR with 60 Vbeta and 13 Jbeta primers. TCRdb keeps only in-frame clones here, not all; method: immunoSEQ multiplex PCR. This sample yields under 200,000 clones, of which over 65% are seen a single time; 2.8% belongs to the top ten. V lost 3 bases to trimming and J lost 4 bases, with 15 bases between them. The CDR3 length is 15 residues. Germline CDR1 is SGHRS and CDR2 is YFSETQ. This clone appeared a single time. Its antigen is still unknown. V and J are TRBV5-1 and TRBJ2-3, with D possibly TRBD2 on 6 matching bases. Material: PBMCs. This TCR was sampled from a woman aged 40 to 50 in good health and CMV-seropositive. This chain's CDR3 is CASSSPVPGADTQYF. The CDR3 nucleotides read TGCGCCAGCAGCTCCCCGGTCCCGGGGGCAGATACGCAGTATTTT.